This TCR beta chain is from a study of T cell responses to AZD1222 COVID-19 vaccine. About this clone: Its antigen remains unidentified.

Notes on the study in general: Donors were chiefly white British, with a greater number of females, and clonal diversity was perhaps underestimated. With dominance at 160-218 and 743-854, vaccine-associated CD4 TCRs spanned spike. It was only a handful of AZD1222 recipients who were seropositive at baseline. Sampling captured repertoires only after the peak T cell response.

V was pared by 3 bases and J by 3 bases, with 11 bases of the junction left unmatched. The CDR3 covers 17 residues. Germline values: CDR1 SGHNT, CDR2 YYREEE (reference sequence). Profiling relied on immunoSEQ multiplex PCR, and the TCRdb table lists in-frame clones only, not all of them. The sample includes about 110,000 clones, 75% to 90% of them seen just once. Specimen: peripheral blood, collected on day 0 of AZD1222 vaccination. The origin of this receptor is an adult in good health. V gene TRBV5-4 combines with J gene TRBJ1-1; 10 positions match TRBD1. The DNA for the CDR3 is TGTGCCAGCAGCTGGGGATGGACAGGGGGGCCGGACACTGAAGCTTTCTTT. Translation gives CASSWGWTGGPDTEAFF.